This TCR beta chain is from a study of shared clonotypes between healthy human individuals. The study, taken as a whole, reports: Clonotype sharing among donors, it was expected, would be affected by sequencing depth.

This table comes from immunoSEQ multiplex PCR, and its TCRdb copy is limited to in-frame clones, with some not included. Of some 2,000,000 clones in the sample, approximately 95% were seen once. Within Nashville, Tennessee resided all donors, each a Caucasian adult. A split of CD4+ cells into CD45RA+ naive and CD45RA-negative memory subsets was performed. The CDR3 is made up of 13 amino acids. CDR1 is GTSNPN and CDR2 is SVGIG in the germline V gene (reference sequence). V lost 0 bases, J lost 1 base, and 6 bases lay in between. To note about this clone: Its antigen is as yet unknown. The same CDR3 arises from other DNA sequences in this sample as well.

The specimen sequenced was naive CD4+ T cells sorted from blood. The subset is: CD45RA+ positively selected. The source of this sequence is a man between 18 and 29 years old in good health. The gene calls are TRBV30 and TRBJ1-1; maybe TRBD1 (5 bases). CDR3 DNA sequence: TGTGCCTGGAGTGTAAGGGGGAACACTGAAGCTTTCTTT. Encoded protein: CAWSVRGNTEAFF.